A selection of T cell receptor beta chains follows, all from one sample in a study of blood T cell repertoires in COVID-19. Clones were read by immunoSEQ multiplex PCR, and TCRdb kept only the in-frame ones, dropping some. Here the sample spans about 230,000 clones, about 85% being singletons. Specimen: peripheral blood. Receptor source: a woman aged 80 or over with acute or convalescent COVID-19. CDR3s include the opening cysteine and the closing phenylalanine or tryptophan. The D gene is left open where the match is weak. A clone size is listed for some rows: how often the clone was seen (once, few, many), or a class if it is expanded.

D gene: NA; V gene: TRBV3-1/TRBV3-2; clone size: few; J gene: TRBJ1-2; CDR3 protein: CASSQDAGTFSYGYTF; CDR3 DNA: TGTGCCAGCAGCCAAGATGCAGGGACATTCAGCTATGGCTACACCTTC
D gene: TRBD1; V gene: TRBV4-1; clone size: once; J gene: TRBJ1-4; CDR3 protein: CASSQTGSGGEKLFF; CDR3 DNA: TGCGCCAGCAGCCAGACAGGGAGTGGGGGTGAAAAACTGTTTTTT
D gene: NA; V gene: TRBV18; clone size: NA; J gene: TRBJ1-4; CDR3 protein: CASSRAGNEKLFF; CDR3 DNA: TGTGCCAGCTCAAGGGCGGGAAATGAAAAACTGTTTTTT
D gene: TRBD1; V gene: TRBV11-2; clone size: NA; J gene: TRBJ2-3; CDR3 protein: CASSSYRGLRGSTDTQYF; CDR3 DNA: TGTGCCAGCAGCTCGTACAGGGGGCTCCGCGGTAGCACAGATACGCAGTATTTT
D gene: TRBD1; V gene: TRBV5-4; clone size: NA; J gene: TRBJ2-2; CDR3 protein: CASSLIDRGTGELFF; CDR3 DNA: TGTGCCAGCAGCTTGATTGACAGGGGGACCGGGGAGCTGTTTTTT
D gene: NA; V gene: TRBV25-1; clone size: NA; J gene: TRBJ1-1; CDR3 protein: CASSDGGFTNTEAFF; CDR3 DNA: TGTGCCAGCTCCGACGGGGGGTTCACGAACACTGAAGCTTTCTTT
D gene: NA; V gene: TRBV6-5; clone size: NA; J gene: TRBJ1-4; CDR3 protein: CASSSRGQFEKLFF; CDR3 DNA: TGTGCCAGCAGTTCTCGCGGACAGTTTGAAAAACTGTTTTTT
D gene: NA; V gene: TRBV6-5; clone size: NA; J gene: TRBJ1-1; CDR3 protein: CASSYTRDPSTEAFF; CDR3 DNA: TGTGCCAGCAGTTACACGCGAGATCCGAGCACTGAAGCTTTCTTT
D gene: TRBD1; V gene: TRBV2; clone size: once; J gene: TRBJ1-2; CDR3 protein: CASRGQDAYGYTF; CDR3 DNA: TGTGCCAGCAGGGGACAGGATGCCTATGGCTACACCTTC
D gene: TRBD1; V gene: TRBV29-1; clone size: NA; J gene: TRBJ1-1; CDR3 protein: CSGGQGAFTEAFF; CDR3 DNA: TGCAGCGGAGGACAGGGGGCTTTTACTGAAGCTTTCTTT
D gene: NA; V gene: TRBV6-1; clone size: NA; J gene: TRBJ2-5; CDR3 protein: CASSRGYQETQYF; CDR3 DNA: TGTGCCAGCAGTCGGGGGTACCAAGAGACCCAGTACTTC
D gene: NA; V gene: TRBV12-3/TRBV12-4; clone size: NA; J gene: TRBJ1-2; CDR3 protein: CASSNWAGVGYTF; CDR3 DNA: TGTGCCAGCTCGAACTGGGCAGGGGTTGGCTACACCTTC
D gene: NA; V gene: TRBV19; clone size: NA; J gene: TRBJ2-6; CDR3 protein: CASFSSGANVLTF; CDR3 DNA: TGTGCCAGTTTTAGCTCTGGGGCCAACGTCCTGACTTTC
D gene: NA; V gene: TRBV27; clone size: NA; J gene: TRBJ1-5; CDR3 protein: CASSFLGPNQPQHF; CDR3 DNA: TGTGCCAGCAGTTTTCTTGGGCCCAATCAGCCCCAGCATTTT
D gene: TRBD1; V gene: TRBV28; clone size: once; J gene: TRBJ1-4; CDR3 protein: CASSRPGQPEKLFF; CDR3 DNA: TGTGCCAGCAGCCGCCCGGGACAGCCCGAAAAACTGTTTTTT
D gene: TRBD2; V gene: TRBV19; clone size: NA; J gene: TRBJ2-1; CDR3 protein: CASSIRASGAYNEQFF; CDR3 DNA: TGTGCCAGTAGTATAAGGGCTAGCGGGGCTTACAATGAGCAGTTCTTC
D gene: NA; V gene: TRBV4-1; clone size: NA; J gene: TRBJ2-1; CDR3 protein: CASSQSLASSYNEQFF; CDR3 DNA: TGCGCCAGCAGCCAATCCCTAGCGAGCTCCTACAATGAGCAGTTCTTC
D gene: TRBD1; V gene: TRBV2; clone size: NA; J gene: TRBJ1-1; CDR3 protein: CASSERQGARDTEAFF; CDR3 DNA: TGTGCCAGCAGTGAACGGCAGGGGGCCCGAGACACTGAAGCTTTCTTT
D gene: TRBD2; V gene: TRBV19; clone size: NA; J gene: TRBJ2-3; CDR3 protein: CASSPARLAGGPDTQYF; CDR3 DNA: TGTGCCAGTAGTCCCGCCCGACTAGCGGGAGGGCCAGATACGCAGTATTTT
D gene: TRBD2; V gene: TRBV9; clone size: NA; J gene: TRBJ2-5; CDR3 protein: CASSQTSGGVTQYF; CDR3 DNA: TGTGCCAGCAGCCAGACTAGCGGGGGGGTGACCCAGTACTTC
D gene: TRBD2; V gene: TRBV7-2; clone size: NA; J gene: TRBJ2-1; CDR3 protein: CASSLQAGGPPYNEQFF; CDR3 DNA: TGTGCCAGCAGCTTACAAGCGGGAGGGCCCCCCTACAATGAGCAGTTCTTC
D gene: NA; V gene: TRBV11-2; clone size: NA; J gene: TRBJ2-2; CDR3 protein: CASSLAGNGELFF; CDR3 DNA: TGTGCCAGCAGCTTAGCGGGGAACGGGGAGCTGTTTTTT
D gene: NA; V gene: TRBV7-9; clone size: few; J gene: TRBJ1-1; CDR3 protein: CASSQGSGTEAFF; CDR3 DNA: TGTGCCAGCAGCCAGGGGTCGGGGACTGAAGCTTTCTTT
D gene: NA; V gene: TRBV13; clone size: NA; J gene: TRBJ2-3; CDR3 protein: CASSLGLDTDTQYF; CDR3 DNA: TGTGCCAGCAGCTTAGGACTAGACACAGATACGCAGTATTTT
D gene: NA; V gene: TRBV12-5; clone size: NA; J gene: TRBJ1-3; CDR3 protein: CASGSLWGDTIYF; CDR3 DNA: TGTGCTAGTGGTTCCCTTTGGGGGGACACCATATATTTT
D gene: NA; V gene: TRBV7-6; clone size: NA; J gene: TRBJ2-2; CDR3 protein: CASSLPGHSGELFF; CDR3 DNA: TGTGCCAGCAGCTTACCTGGACACTCCGGGGAGCTGTTTTTT
D gene: NA; V gene: TRBV5-1; clone size: NA; J gene: TRBJ1-1; CDR3 protein: CASSLTGLNTEAFF; CDR3 DNA: TGCGCCAGCAGCCTGACAGGATTGAACACTGAAGCTTTCTTT
D gene: NA; V gene: TRBV13; clone size: NA; J gene: TRBJ1-5; CDR3 protein: CASSSSREARQPQHF; CDR3 DNA: TGTGCCAGCAGTTCCTCAAGGGAGGCTAGGCAGCCCCAGCATTTT
D gene: NA; V gene: TRBV2; clone size: NA; J gene: TRBJ2-6; CDR3 protein: CASSEKSAFSGANVLTF; CDR3 DNA: TGTGCCAGCAGTGAAAAGTCTGCGTTCTCTGGGGCCAACGTCCTGACTTTC
D gene: NA; V gene: TRBV11-2; clone size: NA; J gene: TRBJ2-1; CDR3 protein: CASSLLSSYNEQFF; CDR3 DNA: TGTGCCAGCAGCTTACTGAGCTCCTACAATGAGCAGTTCTTC
D gene: NA; V gene: TRBV3-1/TRBV3-2; clone size: once; J gene: TRBJ2-7; CDR3 protein: CASSRGGSYEQYF; CDR3 DNA: TGTGCCAGCAGCCGGGGCGGCTCCTACGAGCAGTACTTC
D gene: TRBD1; V gene: TRBV7-9; clone size: NA; J gene: TRBJ1-2; CDR3 protein: CASSPGQADGYTF; CDR3 DNA: TGTGCCAGCAGCCCAGGACAGGCAGATGGCTACACCTTC
D gene: NA; V gene: TRBV5-1; clone size: NA; J gene: TRBJ2-2; CDR3 protein: CASNPGQHNTGELFF; CDR3 DNA: TGCGCCAGCAACCCCGGACAGCACAACACCGGGGAGCTGTTTTTT
D gene: NA; V gene: TRBV15; clone size: NA; J gene: TRBJ1-5; CDR3 protein: CATSREIGASQPQHF; CDR3 DNA: TGTGCCACCAGCAGAGAGATAGGGGCAAGCCAGCCCCAGCATTTT
D gene: TRBD1; V gene: TRBV2; clone size: NA; J gene: TRBJ1-4; CDR3 protein: CASSLPDRINEKLFF; CDR3 DNA: TGTGCCAGCAGCCTACCGGACAGGATTAATGAAAAACTGTTTTTT
D gene: NA; V gene: TRBV4-2; clone size: NA; J gene: TRBJ2-7; CDR3 protein: CASSQGNFGQYF; CDR3 DNA: TGTGCCAGCAGCCAAGGTAACTTCGGGCAGTACTTC
D gene: TRBD1; V gene: TRBV6-1; clone size: NA; J gene: TRBJ1-3; CDR3 protein: CASSEAAGGYGNTIYF; CDR3 DNA: TGTGCCAGCAGTGAAGCGGCAGGGGGCTATGGAAACACCATATATTTT
D gene: NA; V gene: TRBV6-6; clone size: NA; J gene: TRBJ1-1; CDR3 protein: CASSSRLVDTEAFF; CDR3 DNA: TGTGCCAGCAGCTCACGGTTAGTAGACACTGAAGCTTTCTTT
D gene: NA; V gene: TRBV5-6; clone size: NA; J gene: TRBJ2-3; CDR3 protein: CASSLFLGITDTQYF; CDR3 DNA: TGTGCCAGCAGCTTGTTCCTAGGAATCACAGATACGCAGTATTTT
D gene: NA; V gene: TRBV3-1/TRBV3-2; clone size: NA; J gene: TRBJ1-2; CDR3 protein: CASSQEGGGYTF; CDR3 DNA: TGTGCCAGCAGCCAAGAAGGGGGTGGCTACACCTTC
D gene: NA; V gene: TRBV7-9; clone size: NA; J gene: TRBJ1-4; CDR3 protein: CASGRWGSGEKLFF; CDR3 DNA: TGTGCCAGCGGTCGTTGGGGCTCGGGTGAAAAACTGTTTTTT
D gene: NA; V gene: TRBV2; clone size: NA; J gene: TRBJ1-2; CDR3 protein: CASRPLGFVGYTF; CDR3 DNA: TGTGCCAGCAGGCCCCTCGGTTTCGTCGGCTACACCTTC
D gene: NA; V gene: TRBV19; clone size: NA; J gene: TRBJ1-3; CDR3 protein: CASRPQGGIGSGNTIYF; CDR3 DNA: TGTGCCAGTAGACCCCAGGGAGGGATCGGCTCTGGAAACACCATATATTTT
D gene: NA; V gene: TRBV21-1; clone size: NA; J gene: TRBJ2-5; CDR3 protein: CASSTQGNQETQYF; CDR3 DNA: TGTGCCAGCAGCACACAGGGGAATCAAGAGACCCAGTACTTC
D gene: TRBD1; V gene: TRBV6-4; clone size: once; J gene: TRBJ2-6; CDR3 protein: CASTPTGAGGANVLTF; CDR3 DNA: TGTGCCAGCACCCCGACAGGGGCTGGGGGGGCCAACGTCCTGACTTTC
D gene: TRBD2; V gene: TRBV18; clone size: NA; J gene: TRBJ2-3; CDR3 protein: CASSETSGIGGTQYF; CDR3 DNA: TGTGCCAGCTCAGAAACGAGCGGGATCGGAGGTACGCAGTATTTT
D gene: NA; V gene: TRBV30; clone size: few; J gene: TRBJ2-7; CDR3 protein: CAWSWRRAYEQYF; CDR3 DNA: TGTGCCTGGAGTTGGCGCAGGGCCTACGAGCAGTACTTC
D gene: NA; V gene: TRBV11-2; clone size: NA; J gene: TRBJ1-1; CDR3 protein: CASTRGDGGGSNTEAFF; CDR3 DNA: TGTGCCAGCACCCGCGGGGATGGTGGTGGGTCGAACACTGAAGCTTTCTTT
D gene: TRBD1; V gene: TRBV4-1; clone size: few; J gene: TRBJ1-2; CDR3 protein: CASSARSDRVDSYTF; CDR3 DNA: TGCGCCAGCAGCGCAAGATCGGACAGGGTGGATAGCTACACCTTC
D gene: NA; V gene: TRBV27; clone size: NA; J gene: TRBJ1-5; CDR3 protein: CASSFWPPTETTQHF; CDR3 DNA: TGTGCCAGCAGTTTCTGGCCACCTACAGAAACGACCCAGCATTTT
D gene: NA; V gene: TRBV7-2; clone size: NA; J gene: TRBJ2-2; CDR3 protein: CASSFSPRTGELFF; CDR3 DNA: TGTGCCAGCAGCTTTTCCCCACGGACCGGGGAGCTGTTTTTT
D gene: NA; V gene: TRBV7-7; clone size: NA; J gene: TRBJ2-5; CDR3 protein: CASSPLVVQGETQYF; CDR3 DNA: TGTGCCAGCAGCCCTCTAGTGGTTCAGGGGGAGACCCAGTACTTC
D gene: NA; V gene: TRBV6-4; clone size: NA; J gene: TRBJ1-2; CDR3 protein: CASSDSSRDGYTF; CDR3 DNA: TGTGCCAGCAGTGACTCGAGCCGGGATGGCTACACCTTC
D gene: NA; V gene: TRBV4-1; clone size: NA; J gene: TRBJ2-4; CDR3 protein: CASSKKDREENIQYF; CDR3 DNA: TGCGCCAGCAGCAAGAAAGACAGGGAGGAAAACATTCAGTACTTC